This TCR beta chain was found in a study of shared clonotypes between healthy human individuals. Study-wide results and caveats: Larger estimated richness was generally seen in naive subsets than in memory subsets. Rarefaction indicated that sorted-subset sequencing remained incomplete although depth was large. Several donors held 5% to 5.5% of naive CD4 clonotypes in common.

As concerns this clone: The target antigen is unknown.

Nashville, Tennessee was home to all donors, each a Caucasian adult. Measured with immunoSEQ multiplex PCR; TCRdb has only the in-frame clones, and not every one. This sample carries around 2,000,000 clones, 90% to 95% of them seen once, and the ten largest clones take 0.1% to 0.15%. V was cut by 5 bases and J by 0 bases, with 2 bases left in between. CDR1 is SNHLY, CDR2 FYNNEI, per germline. The CDR3 extends over 13 amino acids. This receptor was identified in a man aged 18 to 35 in good health. The specimen sequenced was naive CD4+ T cells sorted from blood. Stated subset: CD45RA+ positively selected. J is TRBJ2-6 and V is TRBV2; D ambiguous. The CDR3 DNA is TGTGCCAGCAGTAGCTCTGGGGCCAACGTCCTGACTTTC. This gives the protein CASSSSGANVLTF.